The 30 T cell receptor beta chains reported below all come from one sample, sequenced in a study of breast tumors, draining lymph nodes, adjacent tissues. TCRdb re-derived calls from the multiplex PCR reads in MiXCR, one entry per CDR3 protein. The sample lists 200,000 to 300,000 distinct CDR3 sequences, 30% to 35% seen once, with roughly 1.1% in the top ten. Axillary draining lymph nodes of breast cancer patients supplied the node samples. Sample: axillary lymph node tissue. Receptor source: a female donor with breast cancer. Some clones in this sample may be carry-over from other donors' samples.

Concerning this clonotype: A read error is possible here, since a much larger clone lies one base away. The CDR3 loop is CASSLVAPPDTQYF. For the CDR3, the DNA is TGTGCCAGCAGCTTAGTAGCTCCTCCAGATACGCAGTATTTT. The chain employs TRBV11-2 and TRBJ2-3; D gene uncertain. Germline V gene lookup returns CDR1 SGHAT and CDR2 FQNNGV. CDR3 length: 14 amino acids. With 1 base removed from V and 4 bases from J, the gap between germline ends came to 9 bases.

This clonotype was detected ten times or more. V is TRBV7-8 and J is TRBJ2-7; 7 positions agree with TRBD1. Germline CDR1 and CDR2: SGHVS and FQNEAQ. Germline trimming cut 3 bases from V and 2 bases from J; bases unmatched to any gene: 10. This CDR3 has 16 residues. In nucleotides, the CDR3 is TGTGCCAGCAGCTTCAGTACAGGGGATATCCCCTACGAGCAGTACTTC. Its protein product is CASSFSTGDIPYEQYF.

As for this clonotype: A much larger clone lies a single base off, so this may be a read error. V and J are TRBV20-1 and TRBJ1-5; the match to TRBD1 covers 11 bases. The germline V gene has CDR1 DFQATT and CDR2 SNEGSKA (reference sequence). The length of the CDR3 is 14 residues. The CDR3 DNA follows: TGCGGTGCTAGGACAGGGGGCGGGGGACAGCCCCAGCATTTT. Translating it yields CGARTGGGGQPQHF.

This clonotype was found many times. This chain connects TRBV20-1 to TRBJ2-7; no clear D gene. The CDR3 runs 15 residues. From germline, CDR1 is DFQATT and CDR2 SNEGSKA (reference sequence). V was pared by 1 base and J by 0 bases, with 13 bases between. The CDR3 DNA reads TGCAGTGCTAGAGCCGAGTCCATACTCTCCTACGAGCAGTACTTC. It translates to CSARAESILSYEQYF.

The sample holds many counts of this clonotype. The rearrangement uses TRBV7-9 and TRBJ2-1; D call uncertain. Germline lookup yields CDR1 SEHNR and CDR2 FQNEAQ (reference sequence). With 3 bases removed from V and 4 bases from J, the gap between germline ends came to 10 bases. The CDR3 length is 14 residues. CDR3 nucleotides: TGTGCCAGCAGCTTTGAAGGGCGGTACAATGAGCAGTTCTTC. It yields the protein CASSFEGRYNEQFF.

A note on this clonotype: One end of the junction fails to match germline, which may point to a read error. The chain has TRBV7-8 and TRBJ2-3, with D perhaps matching TRBD2 (5 bases). The V gene's germline CDR1 is SGHVS and CDR2 FQNEAQ. This CDR3 is 15 amino acids long. CDR3: CASSLARAGYNEQYF. CDR3 sequence (DNA): TGTGCCAGCAGCCTAGCCCGGGCCGGATACAATGAGCAGTATTTT.

In this sample, this clonotype turned up many times. This chain uses TRBV6-6 with TRBJ1-5, with D maybe TRBD1 (6 bases). V shed 4 bases and J shed 5 bases, with 9 bases lying between them. The CDR3 extends over 13 amino acids. CDR1 and CDR2 (germline): MNHNY, SVGAGI (reference sequence). The CDR3 reads CASSLNRDQPQHF. CDR3 in DNA: TGTGCCAGCAGTTTAAACAGGGATCAGCCCCAGCATTTT.

CDR3 DNA sequence: TGTGCCAGCAGCCACGGTGGACTAGCGGGTAGAGATACGCAGTATTTT. Translating gives CASSHGGLAGRDTQYF. The V call is TRBV3-1, the J call TRBJ2-3; TRBD2 aligns across 11 bases. Germline V gives CDR1 LGHDT, CDR2 YNNKEL (reference sequence). The CDR3 runs 16 residues. The junction had 7 bases not matched to a gene; V was cut back by 3 bases and J by 5 bases.

The chain recombines TRBV10-3 with TRBJ2-7, with D tentatively TRBD1 (6 bases). Trimming shortened V by 3 bases and J by 10 bases, and 16 bases separated the two germline ends. The CDR3 extends over 13 amino acids. Germline lookup yields CDR1 ENHRY and CDR2 SYGVKD. CDR3 residues: CAISDGDKPQQYV. The DNA for the CDR3 is TGTGCCATCAGTGATGGGGACAAGCCACAACAGTACGTC.

This clonotype was observed at least ten times. The chain joins TRBV7-8 to TRBJ2-1, with 11 bases lining up with TRBD2. Per germline, CDR1 SGHVS and CDR2 FQNEAQ. The trim removed 5 bases at V and 0 bases at J, leaving 9 bases unmatched. CDR3 length: 18 residues. CDR3 bases: TGTGCCAGCAGCCTTAGCGGGAGGGCCCCGAGCTCCTACAATGAGCAGTTCTTC. This translates into CASSLSGRAPSSYNEQFF.

This clonotype has just a few counts. A read error is possible here, since a much larger clone lies one base away. V gene TRBV20-1 combines with J gene TRBJ2-1; 16 nucleotides agree with TRBD2. Germline V gives CDR1 DFQATT, CDR2 SNEGSKA (reference sequence). J lost 4 bases, V lost 2 bases, and 5 bases had no gene match. The CDR3 extends over 17 amino acids. CDR3 sequence: CSARSGLAGGLYNEQFF. CDR3 DNA sequence: TGCAGTGCTAGATCGGGACTAGCGGGAGGGTTGTACAATGAGCAGTTCTTC.

This clonotype came up many times. This chain uses TRBV6-6 with TRBJ2-2, with D perhaps TRBD2 (6 bases). Per germline, CDR1 MNHNY and CDR2 SVGAGI (reference sequence). Trimming shortened V by 6 bases and J by 6 bases, and 8 bases separated the two germline ends. This CDR3 comprises 12 residues. The CDR3 coding sequence is TGTGCCAGCAGGCGACTAGCCGGGGAGCTGTTTTTT. It codes for CASRRLAGELFF.

This clonotype has a single count. V is TRBV6-1 and J is TRBJ2-7; D gene unclear. This CDR3 spans 16 amino acids. V shed 1 base and J shed 0 bases, with 13 bases lying between them. CDR1 and CDR2 (germline): MNHNS, SASEGT. CDR3 nucleotide sequence: TGTGCCAGCAGTGAAGGGGTGGGTCCCTTCTCCTACGAGCAGTACTTC. Translating gives CASSEGVGPFSYEQYF.

The chain links TRBV5-4 to TRBJ2-3; 14 bases map to TRBD2. Germline values: CDR1 SGHNT, CDR2 YYREEE (reference sequence). This CDR3 region has 18 residues. V trimming: 0 bases; J trimming: 1 base; junction bases outside the gene matches: 4. The chain's CDR3 is CASSLVGLAGAGTDTQYF. CDR3 DNA sequence: TGTGCCAGCAGCTTGGTGGGACTAGCGGGAGCAGGCACAGATACGCAGTATTTT. The full variable domain, its missing parts supplied by reference TRBV5-4 and TRBJ2-3, is ETGVTQSPTHLIKTRGQQVTLRCSSQSGHNTVSWYQQALGQGPQFIFQYYREEENGRGNFPPRFSGLQFPNYSSELNVNALELDDSALYLCASSLVGLAGAGTDTQYFGPGTRLTVL.

A word on this clonotype: With a much larger clone just one base away, this may be a read error. This chain uses TRBV9 with TRBJ2-2; 10 nucleotides match TRBD1. This CDR3 has 16 amino acids. Germline V lookup: CDR1 SGDLS, CDR2 YYNGEE. Losses at the gene ends were 4 bases for V and 6 bases for J; bases not matched to a gene: 9. The CDR3 protein is CASSSSGTGAAGELFF. DNA of the CDR3: TGTGCCAGCAGCTCCTCCGGGACAGGGGCAGCCGGGGAGCTGTTTTTT.

This clonotype was observed many times. CDR3 coding DNA: TGTGCCATCAGTGAGCTAGGGGGAAACAATCAGCCCCAGCATTTT. It codes for CAISELGGNNQPQHF. This sequence joins TRBV10-3 and TRBJ1-5, with a possible D match to TRBD1 (6 bases). Germline assignment: CDR1 ENHRY and CDR2 SYGVKD. Between the trimmed V and J ends, which lost 2 bases and 3 bases, there was a span of 11 bases. The CDR3 runs 15 residues.

A remark on this clonotype: A read error may explain this, as a much larger clone is one base away. The chain links TRBV20-1 to TRBJ1-5, with 7 bases lining up with TRBD1. The germline gives CDR1 DFQATT, CDR2 SNEGSKA (reference sequence). The CDR3 has 15 amino acids. The CDR3 DNA sequence: TGCAGTGATAGAGGGGACAGTGGTGGCAATCAGCCCCAGCATTTT. It specifies CSDRGDSGGNQPQHF.

There are many counts of this clonotype. The chain links TRBV12-3 or TRBV12-4 to TRBJ1-4; TRBD1 matches at 9 bases. The CDR3 consists of 15 residues. V lost 4 bases and J lost 8; bases outside the gene matches: 8. The CDR3 DNA sequence: TGTGCCAGCAGTTCCACAGGGGGCGTAGACGAAAAACTGTTTTTT. It specifies CASSSTGGVDEKLFF.

The chain is built from TRBV11-2 and TRBJ1-2; D is unresolved. Germline-derived CDR1 and CDR2 are SGHAT and FQNNGV. The germline V and J ends were trimmed by 7 bases and 2 bases, with 14 bases remaining between them. CDR3 length equals 14 residues. CDR3 nucleotide sequence: TGTGCCAGCAAAACCCCAGGAGGGAACTATGGCTACACCTTC. Encoded protein: CASKTPGGNYGYTF. Full variable domain (remainder filled in from reference TRBV11-2 and TRBJ1-2): EAGVAQSPRYKIIEKRQSVAFWCNPISGHATLYWYQQILGQGPKLLIQFQNNGVVDDSQLPKDRFSAERLKGVDSTLKIQPAKLEDSAVYLCASKTPGGNYGYTFGSGTRLTVV.

This clonotype was found many times. The chain combines TRBV4-3 with TRBJ2-1, with TRBD2 identical over 10 bases. CDR1 and CDR2 (germline): LGHNA, YSLEER. The CDR3 has 18 amino acids. V gave up 1 base and J gave up 4 bases; unmatched junction bases: 10. CDR3 DNA sequence: TGCGCCAGCAGCCAAGCTATTAGGGCTAGCGGGAGATACAATGAGCAGTTCTTC. Its translation: CASSQAIRASGRYNEQFF.

At least ten counts were recorded for this clonotype. The V call is TRBV19, the J call TRBJ2-1, with TRBD2 matching over 10 bases. The CDR3 consists of 13 residues. V was clipped by 7 bases and J by 8 bases; unmatched bases: 5. Per the germline V gene, CDR1 is LNHDA and CDR2 is SQIVND (reference sequence). The CDR3 DNA sequence: TGTGCCAGTACTGCTAGCGGGAGCTATGAGCAGTTCTTC. This gives the protein CASTASGSYEQFF.

This chain joins TRBV27 and TRBJ2-7; TRBD2 agrees at 8 bases. Germline CDR1 reads MNHEY; CDR2 reads SMNVEV (reference sequence). V lost 6 bases to trimming and J lost 0 bases; unmatched junction nucleotides: 4. CDR3 length equals 14 residues. This CDR3 reads CASRLAGHSYEQYF. Here the CDR3 DNA reads TGTGCCAGCAGATTAGCGGGGCACTCCTACGAGCAGTACTTC.

Many counts were recorded for this clonotype. This chain connects TRBV9 to TRBJ2-2, with no clear D. The CDR3 is 13 amino acids. The germline CDR1 and CDR2 sequences are SGDLS and YYNGEE. Trimming removed 1 base at V and 6 bases at J, with 7 bases between. Here the CDR3 reads CASSVREAGELFF. CDR3 sequence (DNA): TGTGCCAGCAGCGTAAGGGAAGCCGGGGAGCTGTTTTTT.

Details on this clonotype: This may be a read error: a much more frequent sequence differs by one nucleotide. The CDR3 spells CASSLVGTAQFF. In nucleotides, the CDR3 is TGTGCCAGCAGCTTAGTTGGAACAGCGCAGTTCTTC. The chain couples TRBV11-2 to TRBJ2-1; D not resolved. The germline V gene has CDR1 SGHAT and CDR2 FQNNGV. This CDR3 has 12 residues. V gave up 1 base and J gave up 12 bases, with 10 bases separating them.

This clonotype was recorded many times. This chain joins TRBV12-3 or TRBV12-4 and TRBJ1-5; D may be TRBD1 (5 bases). The CDR3 extends over 16 amino acids. Trimming removed 5 bases at V and 1 base at J, with 15 bases between. CDR3 coding DNA: TGTGCCAGCAGTCTATCATTCCGGGACAGCAATCAGCCCCAGCATTTT. Its translation is CASSLSFRDSNQPQHF.

In this sample, this clonotype turned up many times. The gene calls are TRBV10-3 and TRBJ2-3; TRBD2 matches 12 bases. This CDR3 has 17 residues. V lost 3 bases and J lost 8; bases outside the gene matches: 12. Germline V gene lookup returns CDR1 ENHRY and CDR2 SYGVKD. DNA for the CDR3: TGTGCCATCAGTGATACGACTAGCGGGAGCTTTATCCGTACGCAGTATTTT. Translation gives CAISDTTSGSFIRTQYF.

The chain combines TRBV6-1 with TRBJ1-3; 8 bases line up with TRBD1. Germline-derived CDR1 and CDR2 are MNHNS and SASEGT. Unmatched junction bases numbered 5, after V lost 2 bases and J lost 8 bases. The CDR3 totals 14 residues. The CDR3 DNA follows: TGTGCCAGCAGTGAACTAGGACAGGGAGACACCATATATTTT. Translated, it gives CASSELGQGDTIYF.

J is TRBJ2-5 and V is TRBV20-1, with D possibly TRBD1 on 6 matching bases. V lost 5 bases and J lost 9, with 19 bases in between. The CDR3 extends over 13 amino acids. Per the germline V gene, CDR1 is DFQATT and CDR2 is SNEGSKA (reference sequence). The CDR3 region has the DNA TGCAGTGCTCGGGACATTCGCAATCAGCCCCAGTACTTC. It specifies CSARDIRNQPQYF.

This rearrangement joins TRBV5-6 to TRBJ2-3, with a weak D call TRBD1 (6 bases). Germline assignment: CDR1 SGHDT and CDR2 YYEEEE. This CDR3 comprises 16 residues. V was pared by 5 bases and J by 0 bases, with 16 bases between. CDR3 loop: CASSQTGTPSTDTQYF. The CDR3 DNA reads TGTGCCAGCAGTCAAACCGGGACACCTAGCACAGATACGCAGTATTTT.

This clonotype was recorded many times. This chain uses TRBV24-1 with TRBJ2-3; D is possibly TRBD1 (6 bases). The CDR3 covers 15 residues. Trimming removed 5 bases at V and 4 bases at J, with 15 bases between. Germline V gene sequence: CDR1 KGHDR, CDR2 SFDVKD. CDR3 DNA: TGTGCCACCAGTGCCCCGAGGTCAGGGGCAGATACGCAGTATTTT. It encodes CATSAPRSGADTQYF.